Following are 15 T cell receptor beta chains from one sample sequenced in a study of PD-L1 blockade in urothelial cancer. This table comes from immunoSEQ multiplex PCR, and its TCRdb copy is limited to in-frame clones, with some not included. The data show tens of thousands of clones, 70% to 85% seen once. The sequences come from PBMCs, collected around atezolizumab (anti-PD-L1) treatment. The receptors were gathered from a man in his fifties or sixties with urothelial cancer.

This chain uses TRBV14 with TRBJ2-6; 7 nucleotides line up with TRBD1. The CDR3 spans 17 residues. Germline CDR1 and CDR2: SGHDN and FVKESK. Trimming at V came to 1 base and at J to 2 bases, leaving 5 bases not matched to a gene. CDR3 loop: CASSQAQGTPGANVLTF. In DNA, the CDR3 is TGTGCCAGCAGCCAAGCACAGGGGACCCCTGGGGCCAACGTCCTGACTTTC.

This sequence joins TRBV5-1 and TRBJ1-5; 8 nucleotides align to TRBD1. CDR1 is SGHRS and CDR2 is YFSETQ in the germline V gene. V shed 4 bases, J shed 2 bases, and the junction held 5 bases outside the gene matches. The CDR3 spans 15 residues. CDR3 nucleotides: TGCGCCAGCAGCGCTGGACAGGGCGGCAATCAGCCCCAGCATTTT. Translated, it gives CASSAGQGGNQPQHF.

The chain uses TRBV5-8 and TRBJ2-4; TRBD2 might be the D (6 bases). Per germline, CDR1 SGHTS and CDR2 YDEGEE. V shed 5 bases and J shed 1 base, with 10 bases lying between them. CDR3 length equals 14 residues. The CDR3 protein is CASRGGPAKNIQYF. CDR3 bases: TGTGCCAGCAGGGGAGGACCGGCCAAAAACATTCAGTACTTC.

The rearrangement joins TRBV11-3 to TRBJ2-2; D is uncertain. CDR3 length: 16 amino acids. Germline CDR1 SGHNT, CDR2 YENEEA. V lost 5 bases to trimming and J lost 0 bases, with 13 bases between them. CDR3 residues: CASSPRTGPNTGELFF. The CDR3 bases are TGTGCCAGCAGCCCAAGAACTGGGCCGAACACCGGGGAGCTGTTTTTT.

In DNA form, the CDR3 reads TGTGCCATCAGGGCCGGGATACAGGGGGGTCTGTGGCGGGGCTACACCTTC. Its translation is CAIRAGIQGGLWRGYTF. This chain uses TRBV10-3 with TRBJ1-2; 8 nucleotides match TRBD1. The V gene end was trimmed by 6 bases and the J gene end by 8 bases; junction bases not matched to a gene: 20. CDR1 is ENHRY, CDR2 SYGVKD, per germline. The CDR3 loop spans 17 amino acids.

The rearrangement uses TRBV19 and TRBJ1-5, with D possibly TRBD1 on 6 matching bases. Germline lookup yields CDR1 LNHDA and CDR2 SQIVND (reference sequence). The V gene lost 3 bases and the J gene lost 2 bases, with 8 bases spanning the gap. This CDR3 has 14 residues. The CDR3 region is CASSIPGGNQPQHF. Written as DNA, the CDR3 is TGTGCCAGTAGTATTCCAGGGGGCAATCAGCCCCAGCATTTT.

Note on this clone: The sample has other DNA sequences that encode this CDR3 too. The chain recombines TRBV7-9 with TRBJ1-1; the D is unclear. The germline V gene encodes CDR1 SEHNR and CDR2 FQNEAQ (reference sequence). This CDR3 is built from 13 residues. V was cut by 1 base and J by 1 base, with 4 bases left in between. CDR3 in DNA: TGTGCCAGCAGCTTAGGGAGGAACACTGAAGCTTTCTTT. The encoded protein is CASSLGRNTEAFF. Full variable domain (missing parts from reference TRBV7-9 and TRBJ1-1): DTGVSQNPRHKITKRGQNVTFRCDPISEHNRLYWYRQTLGQGPEFLTYFQNEAQLEKSRLLSDRFSAERPKGSFSTLEIQRTEQGDSAMYLCASSLGRNTEAFFGQGTRLTVV.

The genes are TRBV7-9 and TRBJ2-5, with 8 bases lining up with TRBD2. The CDR3 totals 12 residues. Unmatched junction bases numbered 1, after V lost 5 bases and J lost 5 bases. Germline V lookup: CDR1 SEHNR, CDR2 FQNEAQ (reference sequence). The DNA for the CDR3 is TGTGCCAGCAGCCGGGGGGGGGAGACCCAGTACTTC. Encoded protein: CASSRGGETQYF.

A few counts support this clone. The rearrangement joins TRBV7-2 to TRBJ2-5, with 8 bases that match TRBD2. The CDR3 runs to 15 residues. The germline V gene encodes CDR1 SGHTA and CDR2 FQGNSA. V lost 2 bases and J lost 2; bases outside the gene matches: 4. The DNA for the CDR3 is TGTGCCAGCAGCTTACGGCGGGGGGCTCAAGAGACCCAGTACTTC. Translating gives CASSLRRGAQETQYF.

The chain uses TRBV7-2 and TRBJ2-7; 10 bases align to TRBD2. V was clipped by 5 bases and J by 2 bases; unmatched bases: 6. The CDR3 covers 15 residues. CDR1 and CDR2 from the germline V gene are SGHTA and FQGNSA. For the CDR3, the DNA is TGTGCCAGCAGCCTCCGGACTAGCGGTACCTACGAGCAGTACTTC. This codes for CASSLRTSGTYEQYF.

This clone was picked up one time. The chain combines TRBV4-1 with TRBJ2-3; maybe TRBD1 (5 bases). Germline CDR1 and CDR2: MGHRA and YSYEKL. This CDR3 is 15 amino acids long. The V gene lost 2 bases and the J gene lost 2 bases, with 11 bases spanning the gap. The CDR3 here is CASSQIKGNTDTQYF. The CDR3 nucleotides read TGCGCCAGCAGCCAAATCAAGGGGAACACAGATACGCAGTATTTT.

V is TRBV4-1 and J is TRBJ2-1, with 12 bases that match TRBD2. Germline V gene lookup returns CDR1 MGHRA and CDR2 YSYEKL. Unmatched junction bases numbered 9, after V lost 4 bases and J lost 8 bases. The CDR3 totals 16 residues. DNA of the CDR3: TGCGCCAGCAGCCTGAGGACTAGCGGGGTGGTGGATGAGCAGTTCTTC. Amino acids: CASSLRTSGVVDEQFF.

J is TRBJ1-6 and V is TRBV5-4; TRBD1 might be the D (6 bases). The V end was cut by 4 bases, the J end by 7 bases, with 18 bases between. Germline assignment: CDR1 SGHNT and CDR2 YYREEE (reference sequence). The CDR3 consists of 16 residues. The CDR3 nucleotides read TGTGCCAGCAGCCATGGACAGCGGGGACGAAATTCACCCCTCCACTTT. Protein product: CASSHGQRGRNSPLHF.

The chain has TRBV6-6 and TRBJ1-3; no firm D call. Deletions cut 10 bases from V and 8 bases from J, with 21 bases between. Germline loops: CDR1 MNHNY, CDR2 SVGAGI (reference sequence). CDR3 size: 14 residues. CDR3 region: CATREVVLTDTIYF. CDR3 coding DNA: TGTGCCACTCGGGAGGTTGTATTAACGGACACCATATATTTT.

The V and J genes are TRBV6-5 and TRBJ2-1, with D unclear. In germline, CDR1 is MNHEY, CDR2 SVGAGI. This CDR3 region has 15 residues. The V and J ends lost 4 bases and 8 bases respectively, with 18 bases between them. CDR3 region: CASSFLARSLDEQFF. For the CDR3, the DNA is TGTGCCAGCAGTTTCTTGGCAAGGAGTTTGGATGAGCAGTTCTTC.